This TCR beta chain derives from a study of response to subunit inactivated influenza vaccine. TCRdb redid the calling of the RT-PCR reads with MiXCR, one entry per CDR3 protein. Among approximately 480,000 distinct CDR3 sequences listed, approximately 11% were seen once. In regard to this clonotype: Its target is not known.

Findings and caveats of the study: Authors suggested few new T cells are recruited by each seasonal influenza vaccination.

This TCR came from a man aged 50 or older who received an inactivated influenza vaccine. This specimen consisted of PBMCs from blood, obtained roughly 45 days after vaccination.

This CDR3 reads CSATLREGGDTQYF. Written as DNA, the CDR3 is TGCAGTGCTACCTTAAGGGAAGGCGGAGATACGCAGTATTTT. J is TRBJ2-3 and V is TRBV20-1, with D uncertain. Deletions cut 4 bases from V and 5 bases from J, with 16 bases between. Per germline, CDR1 DFQATT and CDR2 SNEGSKA (reference sequence). The CDR3 extends over 14 amino acids.